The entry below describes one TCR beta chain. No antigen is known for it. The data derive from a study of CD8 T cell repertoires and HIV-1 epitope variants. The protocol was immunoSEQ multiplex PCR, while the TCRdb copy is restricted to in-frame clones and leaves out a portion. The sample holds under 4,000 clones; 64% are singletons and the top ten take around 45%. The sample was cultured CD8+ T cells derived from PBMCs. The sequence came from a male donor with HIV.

The CDR3 sequence: CASRQAGNSGNTIYF. CDR3 coding DNA: TGTGCCAGCAGGCAAGCCGGGAACTCTGGAAACACCATATATTTT. J is TRBJ1-3 and V is TRBV6-5, with D hard to call. The CDR3 is made up of 15 amino acids. Trimming shortened V by 6 bases and J by 0 bases, and 12 bases separated the two germline ends. Germline V gene sequence: CDR1 MNHEY, CDR2 SVGAGI.